Listed below are T cell receptor beta chains from one sample, sequenced in a study of T cell responses to AZD1222 COVID-19 vaccine. Using immunoSEQ multiplex PCR, the repertoire was profiled, and TCRdb retains in-frame clones only, with some absent. The sample contains fewer than 75,000 clones, 65% to 90% of which appear only once. The sequencing used peripheral blood, collected on day 0 of AZD1222 vaccination. The receptors shown here come from an adult in good health. Both conserved end residues are part of each CDR3. A D gene is named only where the DNA matches it firmly. Size tells how often a clone was seen (once, few, many) or the class of an expanded clone, and some rows leave it out.

v_call: TRBV28
j_call: TRBJ1-2
cdr3_length: 12
clone_size: once
d_call: NA
cdr3_aa: CASSPDTYGYTF
cdr3_nt: TGTGCCAGCAGTCCCGACACCTATGGCTACACCTTC

v_call: TRBV15
j_call: TRBJ2-3
cdr3_length: 19
clone_size: NA
d_call: TRBD2
cdr3_aa: CATSSSSLAEFLSTDTQYF
cdr3_nt: TGTGCCACCAGCAGCTCATCACTAGCGGAGTTCTTGAGCACAGATACGCAGTATTTT

v_call: TRBV6-1
j_call: TRBJ1-1
cdr3_length: 13
clone_size: once
d_call: NA
cdr3_aa: CASSETGGREAFF
cdr3_nt: TGTGCCAGCAGTGAAACGGGGGGCCGAGAAGCTTTCTTT

v_call: TRBV6-1
j_call: TRBJ1-5
cdr3_length: 16
clone_size: NA
d_call: TRBD1
cdr3_aa: CASSEAGTGPNQPQHF
cdr3_nt: TGTGCCAGCAGTGAAGCAGGGACAGGTCCCAATCAGCCCCAGCATTTT

v_call: TRBV5-4
j_call: TRBJ2-7
cdr3_length: 15
clone_size: NA
d_call: NA
cdr3_aa: CASSLDMGAPYEQYF
cdr3_nt: TGTGCCAGCAGCCTGGATATGGGTGCCCCCTACGAGCAGTACTTC

v_call: TRBV9
j_call: TRBJ1-5
cdr3_length: 15
clone_size: NA
d_call: NA
cdr3_aa: CASSVGGAGNQPQHF
cdr3_nt: TGTGCCAGCAGCGTAGGAGGGGCCGGTAATCAGCCCCAGCATTTT

v_call: TRBV6-5
j_call: TRBJ1-1
cdr3_length: 13
clone_size: NA
d_call: NA
cdr3_aa: CASSYSMETEAFF
cdr3_nt: TGTGCCAGCAGTTATAGTATGGAAACTGAAGCTTTCTTT

v_call: TRBV9
j_call: TRBJ2-2
cdr3_length: 13
clone_size: NA
d_call: NA
cdr3_aa: CASSPSITGELFF
cdr3_nt: TGTGCCAGCAGCCCTAGCATCACCGGGGAGCTGTTTTTT

v_call: TRBV27
j_call: TRBJ2-7
cdr3_length: 15
clone_size: NA
d_call: NA
cdr3_aa: CASSLQGKGTYEQYF
cdr3_nt: TGTGCCAGCAGTTTACAGGGGAAAGGAACCTACGAGCAGTACTTC

v_call: TRBV6-5
j_call: TRBJ1-3
cdr3_length: 14
clone_size: NA
d_call: NA
cdr3_aa: CASKLSNSGNTIYF
cdr3_nt: TGTGCCAGCAAACTGAGCAACTCTGGAAACACCATATATTTT

v_call: TRBV7-2
j_call: TRBJ1-1
cdr3_length: 14
clone_size: NA
d_call: NA
cdr3_aa: CASSLALGPTEAFF
cdr3_nt: TGTGCCAGCAGCTTAGCACTGGGACCCACTGAAGCTTTCTTT

v_call: TRBV5-1
j_call: TRBJ1-4
cdr3_length: 14
clone_size: NA
d_call: NA
cdr3_aa: CASSLEGRGEKLFF
cdr3_nt: TGCGCCAGCAGCTTGGAAGGCAGAGGTGAAAAACTGTTTTTT

v_call: TRBV1
j_call: TRBJ2-6
cdr3_length: 19
clone_size: NA
d_call: NA
cdr3_aa: CTSSQERTLTSPGANVLTF
cdr3_nt: TGCACCAGCAGCCAAGAACGGACCCTGACATCGCCTGGGGCCAACGTCCTGACTTTC

v_call: TRBV7-6
j_call: TRBJ1-6
cdr3_length: 15
clone_size: NA
d_call: NA
cdr3_aa: CASSLSSPNNSPLHF
cdr3_nt: TGTGCCAGCAGCTTATCCTCACCGAATAATTCACCCCTCCACTTT

v_call: TRBV9
j_call: TRBJ2-7
cdr3_length: 14
clone_size: NA
d_call: NA
cdr3_aa: CASSKGTSAYEQYF
cdr3_nt: TGTGCCAGCAGCAAAGGGACTTCGGCCTACGAGCAGTACTTC

v_call: TRBV7-5
j_call: TRBJ2-1
cdr3_length: 17
clone_size: NA
d_call: NA
cdr3_aa: CARSLSHSIKLNNEQFF
cdr3_nt: TGTGCCAGAAGCTTAAGCCACTCTATAAAATTAAACAATGAGCAGTTCTTC

v_call: TRBV19
j_call: TRBJ2-6
cdr3_length: 16
clone_size: NA
d_call: TRBD1
cdr3_aa: CASAMGQSSGANVLTF
cdr3_nt: TGTGCCAGCGCCATGGGACAGAGCTCTGGGGCCAACGTCCTGACTTTC

v_call: TRBV24-1
j_call: TRBJ1-5
cdr3_length: 14
clone_size: NA
d_call: NA
cdr3_aa: CATSVAGGDQPQHF
cdr3_nt: TGTGCCACCAGTGTTGCGGGAGGTGATCAGCCCCAGCATTTT

v_call: TRBV30
j_call: TRBJ2-5
cdr3_length: 13
clone_size: NA
d_call: TRBD2
cdr3_aa: CARGLAGGETQYF
cdr3_nt: TGTGCCAGAGGACTAGCGGGTGGAGAGACCCAGTACTTC

v_call: TRBV4-1
j_call: TRBJ2-1
cdr3_length: 16
clone_size: few
d_call: TRBD2
cdr3_aa: CASSRDSGGAVNEQFF
cdr3_nt: TGCGCCAGCAGCCGCGATAGCGGGGGGGCCGTAAATGAGCAGTTCTTC

v_call: TRBV27
j_call: TRBJ1-6
cdr3_length: 13
clone_size: NA
d_call: NA
cdr3_aa: CASTQGYNSPLHF
cdr3_nt: TGTGCCAGTACACAGGGTTATAATTCACCCCTCCACTTT

v_call: TRBV30
j_call: TRBJ1-5
cdr3_length: 15
clone_size: NA
d_call: NA
cdr3_aa: CAWSVAGGYNQPQHF
cdr3_nt: TGTGCCTGGAGTGTAGCGGGGGGATACAATCAGCCCCAGCATTTT

v_call: TRBV24-1
j_call: TRBJ1-6
cdr3_length: 16
clone_size: NA
d_call: TRBD1
cdr3_aa: CATSAADRGLNSPLHF
cdr3_nt: TGTGCCACCAGTGCAGCGGACAGGGGGCTTAATTCACCCCTCCACTTT

v_call: TRBV4-2
j_call: TRBJ1-1
cdr3_length: 12
clone_size: NA
d_call: NA
cdr3_aa: CASSPQGTEAFF
cdr3_nt: TGTGCCAGCAGCCCCCAGGGAACTGAAGCTTTCTTT

v_call: TRBV12-5
j_call: TRBJ2-2
cdr3_length: 14
clone_size: NA
d_call: NA
cdr3_aa: CASGLGPGSGELFF
cdr3_nt: TGTGCTAGTGGTTTGGGCCCCGGCTCCGGGGAGCTGTTTTTT

v_call: TRBV6-5
j_call: TRBJ1-1
cdr3_length: 11
clone_size: NA
d_call: NA
cdr3_aa: CASNGYTEAFF
cdr3_nt: TGTGCCAGCAACGGCTACACTGAAGCTTTCTTT

v_call: TRBV19
j_call: TRBJ1-6
cdr3_length: 14
clone_size: NA
d_call: NA
cdr3_aa: CASTKTSNNSPLHF
cdr3_nt: TGTGCCAGTACAAAGACCTCAAATAATTCACCCCTCCACTTT

v_call: TRBV9
j_call: TRBJ1-2
cdr3_length: 15
clone_size: NA
d_call: TRBD1
cdr3_aa: CASSVEAGGDYGYTF
cdr3_nt: TGTGCCAGCAGCGTAGAGGCAGGGGGCGACTATGGCTACACCTTC

v_call: TRBV28
j_call: TRBJ1-1
cdr3_length: 15
clone_size: NA
d_call: TRBD1
cdr3_aa: CASSFSAGGTAEAFF
cdr3_nt: TGTGCCAGCAGTTTTTCGGCAGGGGGTACGGCTGAAGCTTTCTTT

v_call: TRBV5-1
j_call: TRBJ2-3
cdr3_length: 16
clone_size: NA
d_call: TRBD1
cdr3_aa: CASSLLGTGNTDTQYF
cdr3_nt: TGCGCCAGCAGCCTCCTTGGGACAGGAAACACAGATACGCAGTATTTT

v_call: TRBV5-1
j_call: TRBJ2-3
cdr3_length: 16
clone_size: NA
d_call: NA
cdr3_aa: CASSARIGGSTDTQYF
cdr3_nt: TGCGCCAGCAGCGCAAGGATCGGGGGTAGCACAGATACGCAGTATTTT

v_call: TRBV3-1/TRBV3-2
j_call: TRBJ1-2
cdr3_length: 11
clone_size: NA
d_call: NA
cdr3_aa: CASSQEYGYTF
cdr3_nt: TGTGCCAGCAGCCAAGAGTATGGCTACACCTTC

v_call: TRBV27
j_call: TRBJ1-6
cdr3_length: 16
clone_size: NA
d_call: NA
cdr3_aa: CASSFDRRPRNSPLHF
cdr3_nt: TGTGCCAGCAGTTTCGATAGACGCCCCAGGAATTCACCCCTCCACTTT

v_call: TRBV6-5
j_call: TRBJ2-3
cdr3_length: 15
clone_size: NA
d_call: TRBD2
cdr3_aa: CASTRGESSTDTQYF
cdr3_nt: TGTGCCAGCACACGGGGGGAATCTAGCACAGATACGCAGTATTTT

v_call: TRBV21-1
j_call: TRBJ2-1
cdr3_length: 15
clone_size: NA
d_call: NA
cdr3_aa: CASTHAGSPYNEQFF
cdr3_nt: TGTGCCAGCACCCATGCGGGTAGCCCCTACAATGAGCAGTTCTTC

v_call: TRBV5-6
j_call: TRBJ2-5
cdr3_length: 14
clone_size: NA
d_call: TRBD1
cdr3_aa: CASRLQGAEETQYF
cdr3_nt: TGTGCCAGCAGATTACAGGGGGCTGAGGAGACCCAGTACTTC

v_call: TRBV9
j_call: TRBJ2-7
cdr3_length: 14
clone_size: NA
d_call: TRBD1
cdr3_aa: CASSVEDRAGEQYF
cdr3_nt: TGTGCCAGCAGCGTAGAGGACAGGGCGGGAGAGCAGTACTTC

v_call: TRBV12-5
j_call: TRBJ1-3
cdr3_length: 13
clone_size: NA
d_call: NA
cdr3_aa: CASGLVVGNTIYF
cdr3_nt: TGTGCTAGTGGTTTGGTCGTGGGAAACACCATATATTTT

v_call: TRBV6-1
j_call: TRBJ1-5
cdr3_length: 13
clone_size: NA
d_call: NA
cdr3_aa: CASSDRGNQPQHF
cdr3_nt: TGTGCCAGCAGTGACAGGGGTAATCAGCCCCAGCATTTT

v_call: TRBV6-5
j_call: TRBJ1-2
cdr3_length: 13
clone_size: NA
d_call: NA
cdr3_aa: CAEQSDGNYGYTF
cdr3_nt: TGTGCCGAACAATCGGACGGGAACTATGGCTACACCTTC

v_call: TRBV3-1/TRBV3-2
j_call: TRBJ2-3
cdr3_length: 14
clone_size: NA
d_call: NA
cdr3_aa: CASSLGRDSDTQYF
cdr3_nt: TGTGCCAGCAGCCTTGGCCGGGACTCAGATACGCAGTATTTT

v_call: TRBV19
j_call: TRBJ2-1
cdr3_length: 13
clone_size: NA
d_call: NA
cdr3_aa: CASSIVSGHEQFF
cdr3_nt: TGTGCCAGTAGTATAGTGTCAGGGCATGAGCAGTTCTTC

v_call: TRBV27
j_call: TRBJ2-3
cdr3_length: 15
clone_size: NA
d_call: TRBD1
cdr3_aa: CASSLIGQGADTQYF
cdr3_nt: TGTGCCAGCAGTTTAATCGGACAGGGTGCCGATACGCAGTATTTT

v_call: TRBV6-2/TRBV6-3
j_call: TRBJ2-3
cdr3_length: 16
clone_size: NA
d_call: NA
cdr3_aa: CASSPPPGDYTDTQYF
cdr3_nt: TGTGCCAGCAGTCCGCCCCCCGGAGACTACACAGATACGCAGTATTTT

v_call: TRBV3-1/TRBV3-2
j_call: TRBJ2-1
cdr3_length: 13
clone_size: NA
d_call: NA
cdr3_aa: CASSLDFYNEQFF
cdr3_nt: TGTGCCAGCAGCCTGGACTTCTACAATGAGCAGTTCTTC

v_call: TRBV21-1
j_call: TRBJ1-2
cdr3_length: 16
clone_size: NA
d_call: NA
cdr3_aa: CANPGDRLSNSYGYTF
cdr3_nt: TGTGCCAACCCCGGCGACAGGCTCTCGAATAGCTATGGCTACACCTTC